A single sample is the source of the 9 T cell receptor beta chains below, sequenced in a study of beta chain features in type 1 diabetes. Reverse transcription of all isolated RNA meant that expressed TCRB transcripts were sequenced. Generated by immunoSEQ multiplex PCR, the TCRdb table keeps only in-frame clones and is missing some. The sample contains hundreds of thousands of clones, about 15% of which appear only once. These receptors have no identified antigens. Study-wide findings and caveats: All four CD4+ subsets of Type 1 diabetes patients contained TCRB CDR3s that were moderately but significantly shorter.

Sample: naive CD4+ T cells from blood. Every receptor here comes from a man aged 18-30 years with type 1 diabetes.

This clone was counted only a few times. The chain is built from TRBV9 and TRBJ2-7; a possible D gene is TRBD2 (6 bases). The V and J ends lost 7 bases and 2 bases respectively, with 25 bases between them. This CDR3 comprises 17 residues. Germline assignment: CDR1 SGDLS and CDR2 YYNGEE. The CDR3 here is CASSFGAAGVPPYEQYF. The CDR3 DNA reads as TGTGCCAGCTCCTTCGGGGCAGCGGGCGTTCCTCCCTACGAGCAGTACTTC.

The genes are TRBV29-1 and TRBJ1-2; weak D call: TRBD1 (6 bases). The ends were cut back, 5 bases at V and 8 bases at J, with 21 bases in the middle. The germline V gene encodes CDR1 SQVTM and CDR2 ANQGSEA. The CDR3 is 14 amino acids. For the CDR3, the DNA is TGCAGCGTTCTCCTGGGGGCTTCGGCTGGGGGCTACACCTTC. Amino acid sequence: CSVLLGASAGGYTF.

This clone was seen a few times. The chain recombines TRBV19 with TRBJ2-1, with D perhaps matching TRBD2 (7 bases). This CDR3 is 16 amino acids long. Germline lookup yields CDR1 LNHDA and CDR2 SQIVND (reference sequence). V lost 5 bases and J lost 4, with 18 bases in between. The CDR3 DNA follows: TGTGCCAGTAGTCCCATGGGAGGGGGGCGATACAATGAGCAGTTCTTC. Translating gives CASSPMGGGRYNEQFF.

This clone was detected a few times. The chain links TRBV7-2 to TRBJ2-5; 7 bases are a match to TRBD2. Germline assignment: CDR1 SGHTA and CDR2 FQGNSA. After removal of 3 bases from V and 7 bases from J, the junction contained 14 bases not matched to a gene. The CDR3 runs 16 residues. The CDR3 coding sequence is TGTGCCAGCAGCTTCGACGGGGGGTCACCTCTTGCGACCCAGTACTTC. Protein product: CASSFDGGSPLATQYF.

This clone was seen only a few times. Other DNA sequences in the same sample also yield this CDR3. The chain uses TRBV30 and TRBJ2-7; perhaps TRBD2 as D (5 bases). The V end was cut by 0 bases, the J end by 5 bases, with 8 bases between. The germline CDR1 and CDR2 sequences are GTSNPN and SVGIG (reference sequence). This CDR3 has 12 amino acids. This CDR3 reads CAWSVRGNEQYF. CDR3 coding DNA: TGTGCCTGGAGTGTACGAGGGAACGAGCAGTACTTC.

This clone turned up a few times. As DNA, the CDR3 is TGTGCCTTGAGCCAGGCCCTAGCTTTCTTT. This sequence encodes CALSQALAFF. This chain uses TRBV30 with TRBJ1-1; unclear D gene. V gave up 7 bases and J gave up 10 bases, with 13 bases separating them. The CDR3 totals 10 residues. Germline V lookup: CDR1 GTSNPN, CDR2 SVGIG (reference sequence).

This clone was seen more than once but under ten times. The chain carries TRBV28 and TRBJ2-7; 10 nucleotides match TRBD2. The germline V gene encodes CDR1 MDHEN and CDR2 SYDVKM. The CDR3 is 15 amino acids. Trimming took 7 bases from V and 2 from J; bases not matched to a gene: 8. Written as DNA, the CDR3 is TGTGCCAGCACATTGGCACTAGCGGGGCCCTACGAGCAGTACTTC. It yields the protein CASTLALAGPYEQYF.

The chain carries TRBV5-8 and TRBJ1-2; the match to TRBD1 covers 7 bases. The CDR3 runs 14 residues. Germline V gives CDR1 SGHTS, CDR2 YDEGEE. V was pared by 3 bases and J by 7 bases, with 9 bases of the junction left unmatched. CDR3 in amino acids: CASSSLDRRGGYTF. CDR3 sequence (DNA): TGTGCCAGCAGCTCCCTGGACAGGAGAGGTGGCTACACCTTC.

This clone was seen more than once but under ten times. The chain employs TRBV7-9 and TRBJ1-1, with D uncertain. V shed 4 bases and J shed 6 bases, with 15 bases lying between them. This CDR3 spans 14 amino acids. Per the germline V gene, CDR1 is SEHNR and CDR2 is FQNEAQ (reference sequence). The CDR3 protein is CASSSMGGIPEAFF. DNA of the CDR3: TGTGCCAGCAGCTCGATGGGAGGGATCCCTGAAGCTTTCTTT.